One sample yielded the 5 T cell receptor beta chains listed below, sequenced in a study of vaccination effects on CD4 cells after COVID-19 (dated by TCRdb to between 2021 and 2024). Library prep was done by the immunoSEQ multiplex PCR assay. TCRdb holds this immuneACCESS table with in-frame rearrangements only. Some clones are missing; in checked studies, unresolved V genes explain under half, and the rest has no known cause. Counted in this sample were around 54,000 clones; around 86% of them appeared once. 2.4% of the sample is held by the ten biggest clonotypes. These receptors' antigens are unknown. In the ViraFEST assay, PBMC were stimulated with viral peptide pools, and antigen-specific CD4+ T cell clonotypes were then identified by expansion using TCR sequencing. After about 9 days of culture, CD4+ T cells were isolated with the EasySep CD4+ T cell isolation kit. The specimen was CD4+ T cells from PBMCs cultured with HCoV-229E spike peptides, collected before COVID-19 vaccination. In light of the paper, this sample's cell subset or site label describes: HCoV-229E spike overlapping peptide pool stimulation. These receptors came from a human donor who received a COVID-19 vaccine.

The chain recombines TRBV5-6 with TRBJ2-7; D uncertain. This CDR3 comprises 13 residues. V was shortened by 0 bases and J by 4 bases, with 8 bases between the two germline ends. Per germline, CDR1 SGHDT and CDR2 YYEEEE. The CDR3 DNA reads TGTGCCAGCAGCTTGGTGTCAGGTTACGAGCAGTACGTC. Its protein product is CASSLVSGYEQYV.

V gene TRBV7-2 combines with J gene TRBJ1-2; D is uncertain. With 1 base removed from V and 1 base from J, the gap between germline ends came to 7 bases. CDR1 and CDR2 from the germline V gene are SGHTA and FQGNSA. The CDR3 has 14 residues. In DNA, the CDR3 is TGTGCCAGCAGCTTAGAAGGCAGTAACTATGGCTACACCTTC. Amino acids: CASSLEGSNYGYTF.

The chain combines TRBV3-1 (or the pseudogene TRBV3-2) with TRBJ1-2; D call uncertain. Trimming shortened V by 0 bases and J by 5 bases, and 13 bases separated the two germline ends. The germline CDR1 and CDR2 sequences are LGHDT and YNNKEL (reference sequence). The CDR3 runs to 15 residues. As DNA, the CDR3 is TGTGCCAGCAGCCAAGATCCGAGGGTCGGATATGGCTACACCTTC. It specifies CASSQDPRVGYGYTF.

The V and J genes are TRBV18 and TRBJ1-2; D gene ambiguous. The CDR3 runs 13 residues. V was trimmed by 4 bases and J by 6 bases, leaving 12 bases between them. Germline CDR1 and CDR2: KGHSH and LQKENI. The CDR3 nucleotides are TGTGCCAGCTCACAGGGTGGTAAGAATGGCTACACCTTC. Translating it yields CASSQGGKNGYTF.

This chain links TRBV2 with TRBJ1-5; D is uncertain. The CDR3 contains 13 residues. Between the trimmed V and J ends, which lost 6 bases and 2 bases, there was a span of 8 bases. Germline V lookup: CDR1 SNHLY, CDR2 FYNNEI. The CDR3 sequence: CASRPDGNQPQHF. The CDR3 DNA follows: TGTGCCAGCAGGCCGGATGGCAATCAGCCCCAGCATTTT.